The clone carrying this T cell receptor beta chain appeared a single time. The antigen remains unidentified. Per the germline V gene, CDR1 is MNHEY and CDR2 is SMNVEV (reference sequence). The V end was cut by 3 bases, the J end by 4 bases, with 16 bases between. The CDR3 runs to 15 residues. Sequenced by immunoSEQ multiplex PCR; TCRdb stores in-frame clones only, minus some. The table records about 2,500 clones, about 71% of them present only once. This record belongs to a study of T cell repertoires in urothelial bladder cancer. Across the whole study: The roughly 12 resected lesions were three cT0, three cTa, three cT1 and three cT2 or greater.

Study-wide results and limits: Carcinoma specimens had fewer T cells than benign specimens. Median infiltrating lymphocyte percentage was over 1.5% in carcinoma specimens. One T-cell clone reached up to roughly 17% of carcinoma infiltrating lymphocytes.

The chain links TRBV27 to TRBJ2-7, with D possibly TRBD1 on 5 matching bases. The specimen sequenced was bladder tissue. The sequence derives from a human donor with a benign inflammatory bladder lesion. CDR3 sequence reads: CASSFPTEFFYEQYF. CDR3 DNA sequence: TGTGCCAGCAGTTTTCCGACAGAATTTTTTTACGAGCAGTACTTC.